This T cell receptor (beta chain) is from a study of vaccination effects on CD4 cells after COVID-19. From germline, CDR1 is SGHRS and CDR2 YFSETQ. The CDR3 extends over 15 amino acids. The J segment lost 4 bases and the V segment lost 0 bases, leaving 2 bases of the junction unmatched. Study findings and constraints: Small numbers of convalescent patients limited the study. It also lacked early post-infection timepoints. Clones of infection and vaccine origin contracted markedly late after vaccination.

Viral peptide pool expansion of antigen-specific CD4+ T cells preceded sequencing in the ViraFEST assay. With more than nine days of culture completed, CD4+ T cells were isolated. Participants were given two doses of BNT162b2 or mRNA-1273 vaccine. IL-2 medium was substituted for half the medium on days 3 and 7. For this clone: Antigen specificity is unknown.

Libraries were prepared by immunoSEQ multiplex PCR; TCRdb keeps only in-frame clonotypes and omits some of them. The data show nearly 25,000 clones, with around 63% seen just once and approximately 8.3% held by the top ten. The sequencing here drew on CD4+ T cells from PBMCs cultured with SARS-CoV-2 spike peptides, taken after COVID-19 vaccination. This receptor was identified in a human donor who received a COVID-19 vaccine. This chain joins TRBV5-1 and TRBJ2-1; 9 bases agree with TRBD2. CDR3 DNA: TGCGCCAGCAGCTTGGCACTAGCGGGTTACAATGAGCAGTTCTTC. Encoded protein: CASSLALAGYNEQFF.